This T cell receptor beta chain is drawn from a study of graft-versus-host responses after intestinal transplantation. Per the germline V gene, CDR1 is SNHLY and CDR2 is FYNNEI. The germline V and J ends were trimmed by 3 bases and 2 bases, with 10 bases remaining between them. There are 14 residues in the CDR3. Processed graft tissue released its intraepithelial and lamina propria lymphocytes. This table comes from immunoSEQ multiplex PCR, and its TCRdb copy is limited to in-frame clones, with some not included. Of about 11,000 clones in the sample, roughly three quarters were seen once. Source: ileum tissue, taken 23 days after intestinal transplant. V gene TRBV2 combines with J gene TRBJ2-5, with D possibly matching TRBD1 (5 bases). The receptor comes from a human patient who received an intestinal transplant, so some T cells may come from the graft donor. The CDR3 bases are TGTGCCAGCAGTGAGTTTCAGGGACAAGAGACCCAGTACTTC. This codes for CASSEFQGQETQYF.